This is a list of T cell receptor beta chains from one sample in a study of early T cells in non-severe SARS-CoV-2 infection. TCRdb reprocessed the 5' RACE reads via MiXCR and lists one record per CDR3 protein. The sample carries some 77,000 distinct CDR3 sequences, about 16% recorded once. Sequencing used whole blood. The receptors derive from an adult who was a healthcare worker with PCR-confirmed SARS-CoV-2 infection or an uninfected control (not recorded which). Both conserved end residues are part of each CDR3. The D gene is left open where the match is weak. The size of a clone is reported for some rows only, either as once, few or many, or as a class for expanded clones.

>TRBV11-3|-|TRBJ2-3|13|few
TGTGCCAGCAGCCGGCGGGTGACAGATACGCAGTATTTT
CASSRRVTDTQYF
>TRBV29-1|-|TRBJ1-2|15|many
TGCAGCGTCCTGGGTGGGACTCAAGGGACCTATGGCTACACCTTC
CSVLGGTQGTYGYTF
>TRBV20-1|TRBD2|TRBJ2-7|17|many
TGCAGTGCTAGAGATCGTGCTTTTCGGGGGGGTTCCTACGAGCAGTACTTC
CSARDRAFRGGSYEQYF
>TRBV5-5|-|TRBJ2-1|13|-
TGTGCCAGCAGCATCACGGTTTACAATGAGCAGTTCTTC
CASSITVYNEQFF
>TRBV5-1|-|TRBJ2-7|15|few
TGCGCCAGCACCGATTGGACCCTCGGTACCTACGAGCAGTACTTC
CASTDWTLGTYEQYF
>TRBV6-2/TRBV6-3|-|TRBJ1-1|13|-
TGTGCCAGCAGTTATGGGGGTTACACTGAAGCTTTCTTT
CASSYGGYTEAFF
>TRBV20-1|-|TRBJ1-5|16|-
TGCAGTGCTAGTATTGGAGTAGGGAAGATGAAGCAGCCCCAGCATTTT
CSASIGVGKMKQPQHF
>TRBV12-3/TRBV12-4|TRBD1|TRBJ1-5|17|-
TGTGCCAGCAGTTTAGGGGACAGGGGCTATAGCAATCAGCCCCAGCATTTT
CASSLGDRGYSNQPQHF
>TRBV12-3/TRBV12-4|-|TRBJ2-7|15|-
TGTGCCAGCAGTTTGTCTGGGGGGAATAACAACGAGCAGTACTTC
CASSLSGGNNNEQYF
>TRBV27|TRBD1|TRBJ1-2|17|-
TGTGCCAGCAGACCAGACACAGGGGGTCTTCGGAACTATGGCTACACCTTC
CASRPDTGGLRNYGYTF
>TRBV18|-|TRBJ2-4|12|few
TGTGCCAGCTCACCACTCGGAAACATTCAGTACTTC
CASSPLGNIQYF
>TRBV5-1|-|TRBJ1-1|13|-
TGCGCCAGCAGGGTTGACGGCTACACTGAAGCTTTCTTT
CASRVDGYTEAFF
>TRBV9|-|TRBJ1-1|15|-
TGTGCCAGCAGCGTAGGTTTAAGGGGGAACACTGAAGCTTTCTTT
CASSVGLRGNTEAFF
>TRBV6-2/TRBV6-3|-|TRBJ2-3|15|few
TGTGCCAGCAGTTACGAAGTTCTAGGTGCAGATACGCAGTATTTT
CASSYEVLGADTQYF
>TRBV7-6|-|TRBJ2-1|16|-
TGTGCCAGCAGCCCTAATAGCGTAAACTCCTACAATGAGCAGTTCTTC
CASSPNSVNSYNEQFF
>TRBV29-1|-|TRBJ1-2|14|few
TGCAGCGTTGAGGCCACCAGGGGTGGAGAAGGCTACACCTTC
CSVEATRGGEGYTF
>TRBV2|-|TRBJ2-1|15|many
TGTGCCAGCAGTCAAGGTCGATCCTCCTACAATGAGCAGTTCTTC
CASSQGRSSYNEQFF
>TRBV11-2|TRBD2|TRBJ2-1|15|medium-sized
TGTGCCAGCAGCTCGGGACTAGCCGAATACAATGAGCAGTTCTTC
CASSSGLAEYNEQFF
>TRBV20-1|-|TRBJ2-3|18|-
TGCAGTGCTAGAGTGGCAGGGGGGCTAGCGGTGGCTGGTGATACGCAGTATTTT
CSARVAGGLAVAGDTQYF
>TRBV30|TRBD2|TRBJ2-1|15|few
TGTGCCTGGAGTCTAGCGGGTCTAACCTTAGGTGAGCAGTTCTTC
CAWSLAGLTLGEQFF
>TRBV10-1|TRBD2|TRBJ2-3|13|-
TGCGCCAGTTCTCTAGCGGGGCCAGATACGCAGTATTTT
CASSLAGPDTQYF
>TRBV11-3|TRBD1|TRBJ2-7|13|-
TGTGCCAGCAGCGGGACAGTTTCCTACGAGCAGTACTTC
CASSGTVSYEQYF
>TRBV20-1|-|TRBJ1-5|13|few
TGCAGTGCTCTGGGGGGCGGCAATCAGCCCCAGCATTTT
CSALGGGNQPQHF
>TRBV18|-|TRBJ2-4|16|few
TGTGCCAGCTCACCTTTACAGGGTGGAGCCAAAAACATTCAGTACTTC
CASSPLQGGAKNIQYF
>TRBV4-1|-|TRBJ2-7|14|few
TGCGCCAGCAGCCTACGGCAGGGTTACTACGAGCAGTACTTC
CASSLRQGYYEQYF
>TRBV20-1|TRBD1|TRBJ1-6|15|few
TGCAGTGCTAGGTCCTGGACAGGGGAGAATTCACCCCTCCACTTT
CSARSWTGENSPLHF
>TRBV29-1|TRBD1|TRBJ2-1|14|few
TGCAGCATCCAAGGACAGGGAAAATACAATGAGCAGTTCTTC
CSIQGQGKYNEQFF
>TRBV19|TRBD2|TRBJ2-1|17|few
TGTGCCAGTAGTATACTAGCGGGGCCCCCCCTACAAGTCGAGCAGTTCTTC
CASSILAGPPLQVEQFF
>TRBV6-5|-|TRBJ2-1|12|-
TGTGCCAGCAAGTCTTGGGACGCCCCTATGTTCTTC
CASKSWDAPMFF
>TRBV12-3/TRBV12-4|-|TRBJ2-3|12|few
TGTGCCAGCAGTTTAGTTTCTCATACGCAGTATTTT
CASSLVSHTQYF
>TRBV29-1|-|TRBJ1-3|14|-
TGCAGCGTTGAAATCATTGGAGCGGGAAACACCATATATTTT
CSVEIIGAGNTIYF
>TRBV6-5|TRBD1|TRBJ2-7|15|-
TGTGCCAGCAGTCTACCGGGACAGGGGGCCCACGAGCAGTACTTC
CASSLPGQGAHEQYF
>TRBV29-1|TRBD1|TRBJ1-1|12|few
TGCAGCGTTGGTCTACAGGGGACTGAAGCTTTCTTT
CSVGLQGTEAFF
>TRBV5-1|-|TRBJ1-5|13|-
TGCGCCAGCAGCTTGCTAGTCGGTCAGCCCCAGCATTTT
CASSLLVGQPQHF
>TRBV6-2/TRBV6-3|-|TRBJ2-7|14|many
TGTGCCAGCCTTGGGAGCGAGAGAGTCTACGAGCAGTACTTC
CASLGSERVYEQYF
>TRBV6-6|-|TRBJ1-2|13|-
TGTGCCAGCAGACCCGCTCAGACCAGGCGCTACACCTTC
CASRPAQTRRYTF
>TRBV18|TRBD1|TRBJ1-2|15|-
TGTGCCAGCTCACCCCCTTCCCGGGGGACAGGAGAATACACCTTC
CASSPPSRGTGEYTF
>TRBV5-1|TRBD1|TRBJ2-5|14|-
TGCGCCAGCAGCCCCAGGACAGGGAAGGAGACCCAGTACTTC
CASSPRTGKETQYF
>TRBV3-1|TRBD2|TRBJ2-1|16|-
TGTGCCAGCAGCGCCCGACTTGGCGGGGGGTACAATGAGCAGTTCTTC
CASSARLGGGYNEQFF
>TRBV5-1|TRBD1|TRBJ2-7|15|few
TGCGCCAGCATACGATTGCCGGGACAGGGAAACGAGCAGTACTTC
CASIRLPGQGNEQYF
>TRBV14|TRBD1|TRBJ2-7|18|once
TGTGCCAGCAGCCAAGAGTCGAGGACAGGGTGGCTGCCCTACGAGCAGTACTTC
CASSQESRTGWLPYEQYF
>TRBV5-5|-|TRBJ2-7|13|few
TGTGCCAGCAGTAACAGGGTTCCTTACGAGCAGTACTTC
CASSNRVPYEQYF
>TRBV10-1|-|TRBJ1-1|15|many
TGCGCCAGCAGTGCCTACGGCCTTATGAACACTGAAGCTTTCTTT
CASSAYGLMNTEAFF
>TRBV5-1|TRBD2|TRBJ2-7|15|-
TGCGCCAGCAGCCCTAGCGGGAAGGGTTCCTACGAGCAGTACTTC
CASSPSGKGSYEQYF
>TRBV2|-|TRBJ1-2|12|-
TGTGCCAGCACCGAGGTTAACTATGGCTACACCTTC
CASTEVNYGYTF
>TRBV7-8|TRBD1|TRBJ1-6|16|-
TGTGCCAGCAGCTTAGGAGGACAGGGTTCGGGTTCACCCCTCCACTTT
CASSLGGQGSGSPLHF
>TRBV30|-|TRBJ2-7|12|many
TGTGCCTCCTACAACGGGGGAAGGGAGCAGTACTTC
CASYNGGREQYF
>TRBV29-1|-|TRBJ2-5|13|-
TGCAGCGTTCCTAAGGGGACCCAAGAGACCCAGTACTTC
CSVPKGTQETQYF